What follows are 28 T cell receptor beta chains derived from one specimen sequenced in a study of blood T cells in healthy people across ages. A second about 7 to 11 cycle PCR used barcoded and J-beta primers. A single record per CDR3 protein comes from TCRdb applying MiXCR to the 5' RACE reads. The sample carries 1.5 million to 2 million distinct CDR3 sequences, around 48% recorded once. Sequencing was done on a sample of blood. These receptors were collected from a middle-aged woman in good health.

The rearrangement joins TRBV11-2 to TRBJ1-1; possibly TRBD1 for D (5 bases). V was cut by 5 bases and J by 4 bases, with 20 bases left in between. Germline V CDR1 and CDR2: SGHAT, FQNNGV. The CDR3 is 16 amino acids. CDR3 sequence (DNA): TGTGCCAGCAGCCCTCGGGGGGAGGGGCGCGGCACTGAAGCTTTCTTT. Translation gives CASSPRGEGRGTEAFF.

The rearrangement links TRBV24-1 to TRBJ2-3; D is unresolved. Germline V gene sequence: CDR1 KGHDR, CDR2 SFDVKD. V gave up 5 bases and J gave up 2 bases, with 7 bases separating them. The CDR3 spans 13 residues. The CDR3 DNA sequence: TGTGCCACCAGTGCATCTACCACAGATACGCAGTATTTT. Protein: CATSASTTDTQYF.

This clonotype appeared many times. This chain connects TRBV10-3 to TRBJ2-1; 7 positions agree with TRBD1. The CDR3 runs to 13 residues. With 6 bases clipped from V and 5 bases from J, the junction kept 4 bases outside the gene matches. Germline values: CDR1 ENHRY, CDR2 SYGVKD. In DNA form, the CDR3 reads TGTGCCATCAGGACGGGACAGCACAATGAGCAGTTCTTC. This encodes CAIRTGQHNEQFF.

The rearrangement links TRBV28 to TRBJ2-7; D is unclear. V lost 5 bases to trimming and J lost 0 bases, with 14 bases between them. Germline V gene data show CDR1 as MDHEN and CDR2 as SYDVKM. This CDR3 region has 15 residues. CDR3: CASSPVTPTSYEQYF. CDR3 DNA: TGTGCCAGCAGTCCCGTGACACCGACCTCCTACGAGCAGTACTTC. The full variable domain, completed using reference TRBV28 and TRBJ2-7, is DVKVTQSSRYLVKRTGEKVFLECVQDMDHENMFWYRQDPGLGLRLIYFSYDVKMKEKGDIPEGYSVSREKKERFSLILESASTNQTSMYLCASSPVTPTSYEQYFGPGTRLTVT.

This clonotype was seen a handful of times. The rearrangement uses TRBV4-1 and TRBJ1-2; 7 nucleotides align to TRBD1. The CDR3 is made up of 18 amino acids. CDR1 and CDR2 from the germline V gene are MGHRA and YSYEKL. V lost 4 bases to trimming and J lost 5 bases; unmatched junction nucleotides: 19. The DNA for the CDR3 is TGCGCCAGCAGCCGAGACCCCGCGACAGGGTTGATGGGATATGGCTACACCTTC. Its translation: CASSRDPATGLMGYGYTF.

This chain links TRBV3-1 with TRBJ2-7, with 7 bases matching TRBD1. This CDR3 is built from 17 residues. Germline-derived CDR1 and CDR2 are LGHDT and YNNKEL (reference sequence). J gave up 2 bases and V 4 bases, and 14 bases lay outside the gene matches. The CDR3 nucleotides read TGTGCCAGCAGCCTTGGACAGGCCCCAGGGGTCCCCTACGAGCAGTACTTC. Translated, it gives CASSLGQAPGVPYEQYF.

This clonotype was seen only a few times. This chain connects TRBV7-9 to TRBJ2-7, with TRBD2 identical over 12 bases. The J segment lost 1 base and the V segment lost 5 bases, leaving 6 bases of the junction unmatched. Germline V CDR1 and CDR2: SEHNR, FQNEAQ (reference sequence). This CDR3 region has 16 residues. The CDR3: CASSPGTSGRSYEQYF. The CDR3 region has the DNA TGTGCCAGCAGCCCTGGGACTAGCGGGCGATCCTACGAGCAGTACTTC.

The V and J genes are TRBV20-1 and TRBJ2-7, with D possibly being TRBD2 (7 bases). Germline V gene lookup returns CDR1 DFQATT and CDR2 SNEGSKA (reference sequence). The CDR3 loop spans 14 amino acids. Between the trimmed V and J ends, which lost 7 bases and 2 bases, there was a span of 18 bases. The CDR3 DNA is TGCAGTGTCGCGTGGGGCGGGGGCCCCTACGAGCAGTACTTC. Protein sequence: CSVAWGGGPYEQYF.

The genes are TRBV12-3 or TRBV12-4 and TRBJ2-3; TRBD1 aligns across 9 bases. This CDR3 comprises 14 residues. V was clipped by 7 bases and J by 3 bases; unmatched bases: 5. The CDR3 DNA sequence: TGTGCCAGCACTTCCGGACAGGGGACAGATACGCAGTATTTT. Translating gives CASTSGQGTDTQYF.

This chain's CDR3 is CSALRGSNTEAFF. CDR3 sequence (DNA): TGCAGCGCCTTAAGGGGTTCGAACACTGAAGCTTTCTTT. The chain links TRBV20-1 to TRBJ1-1, with D possibly being TRBD1 (5 bases). The CDR3 runs to 13 residues. Per the germline V gene, CDR1 is DFQATT and CDR2 is SNEGSKA (reference sequence).

This sequence joins TRBV20-1 and TRBJ1-6; D is unclear. The CDR3 runs to 14 residues. Per the germline V gene, CDR1 is DFQATT and CDR2 is SNEGSKA (reference sequence). Trimming took off 3 bases at V and 5 bases at J, with 11 bases between the two ends. CDR3 region: CSASFQRDNSPLHF. The CDR3 nucleotides read TGCAGTGCTAGTTTCCAGAGGGATAATTCACCCCTCCACTTT.

The genes are TRBV20-1 and TRBJ1-6, with unresolved D. This CDR3 region has 9 residues. Trimming took off 6 bases at V and 11 bases at J, with 5 bases between the two ends. Germline V gene lookup returns CDR1 DFQATT and CDR2 SNEGSKA (reference sequence). The CDR3 DNA follows: TGCAGTGCCGGTGCACCCCTCCACTTT. The encoded protein is CSAGAPLHF.

This rearrangement joins TRBV12-3 or TRBV12-4 to TRBJ2-1, with D possibly TRBD1 on 6 matching bases. This CDR3 has 15 residues. Trimming cost V 5 bases and J 2 bases, with 13 bases left between them. In nucleotides, the CDR3 is TGTGCCAGCAGTATGGCAGGGGCACCCTACAATGAGCAGTTCTTC. It specifies CASSMAGAPYNEQFF.

The genes are TRBV27 and TRBJ2-2, with D possibly being TRBD2 (5 bases). Germline-derived CDR1 and CDR2 are MNHEY and SMNVEV (reference sequence). The V and J ends lost 0 bases and 5 bases respectively, with 10 bases between them. The CDR3 loop spans 15 amino acids. The CDR3: CASSLSRARTGELFF. The DNA for the CDR3 is TGTGCCAGCAGTTTATCGAGGGCCCGGACCGGGGAGCTGTTTTTT.

There are a few counts of this clonotype. This chain connects TRBV11-2 to TRBJ2-6; D may correspond to TRBD1 or TRBD2 (5 bases each). Trimming left V 10 bases short and J 2 bases short, with 12 bases between. In germline, CDR1 is SGHAT, CDR2 FQNNGV. The CDR3 covers 14 residues. The CDR3 here is CATPGTTGANVLTF. The CDR3 nucleotides read TGTGCCACCCCAGGGACCACTGGGGCCAACGTCCTGACTTTC.

This clonotype was counted only a few times. This chain uses TRBV4-3 with TRBJ2-6; unclear D gene. The CDR3 contains 16 residues. CDR1 is LGHNA, CDR2 YSLEER, per germline. The V end lost 3 bases, the J end lost 1 base, and 10 bases lay between the germline ends. CDR3 sequence: CASSHQVQSGANVLTF. In DNA form, the CDR3 reads TGCGCCAGCAGCCACCAAGTCCAGTCTGGGGCCAACGTCCTGACTTTC.

The chain uses TRBV2 and TRBJ1-4; D is possibly TRBD1 (6 bases). Trimming shortened V by 8 bases and J by 8 bases, and 12 bases separated the two germline ends. Germline values: CDR1 SNHLY, CDR2 FYNNEI. The CDR3 runs to 12 residues. CDR3 residues: CASGEQGEKLFF. Written as DNA, the CDR3 is TGTGCCAGCGGGGAACAGGGAGAAAAACTGTTTTTT.

The chain has TRBV20-1 and TRBJ2-4, with D possibly matching TRBD2 (5 bases). CDR3 length equals 10 residues. Germline V gene sequence: CDR1 DFQATT, CDR2 SNEGSKA (reference sequence). V was cut by 3 bases and J by 13 bases, with 10 bases left in between. CDR3 sequence: CSASGMEQYF. CDR3 DNA: TGCAGTGCTAGCGGGATGGAGCAGTACTTC.

This clonotype was seen only a few times. V gene TRBV6-5 combines with J gene TRBJ1-5; weak D call: TRBD1 (6 bases). Germline V CDR1 and CDR2: MNHEY, SVGAGI. CDR3 size: 15 residues. V lost 6 bases and J 4 bases, leaving 16 bases between the germline ends. The CDR3 bases are TGTGCCAGCAGAACGAGCGGGACACCTAATCAGCCCCAGCATTTT. Translation: CASRTSGTPNQPQHF.

This chain connects TRBV7-2 to TRBJ2-1; D assignment may be TRBD1 or TRBD2 (5 bases each). V was trimmed by 1 base and J by 7 bases, leaving 23 bases between them. Germline assignment: CDR1 SGHTA and CDR2 FQGNSA. CDR3 size: 18 residues. The CDR3 DNA is TGTGCCAGCAGCTTAGTGGTCCAGGGCGAGGGGCAGATGAATGAGCAGTTCTTC. It is translated as CASSLVVQGEGQMNEQFF.

The CDR3 DNA follows: TGTGCCAGCAGTTATATGGAATCGGGACAGGGGGCGAAAGATACGCAGTATTTT. This sequence encodes CASSYMESGQGAKDTQYF. J is TRBJ2-3 and V is TRBV6-5; 12 positions agree with TRBD1. V dropped 3 bases and J dropped 5; count of bases not matched to a gene: 12. The CDR3 totals 18 residues. From germline, CDR1 is MNHEY and CDR2 SVGAGI.

This clonotype was seen a few times. V is TRBV29-1 and J is TRBJ1-2; D call uncertain. The CDR3 has 12 residues. CDR1 and CDR2 (germline): SQVTM, ANQGSEA. Trimming took off 2 bases at V and 0 bases at J, with 4 bases between the two ends. The CDR3 DNA sequence: TGCAGCGTTGAATGGCCTAACTATGGCTACACCTTC. It encodes CSVEWPNYGYTF.

This chain joins TRBV20-1 and TRBJ2-7; D is ambiguous. This CDR3 is built from 14 residues. V gave up 4 bases and J gave up 7 bases, with 20 bases separating them. Germline V lookup: CDR1 DFQATT, CDR2 SNEGSKA (reference sequence). In DNA form, the CDR3 reads TGCAGTGCTAAGTTTCAGAGCTCCTACAATGAGCAGTACTTC. Translating gives CSAKFQSSYNEQYF.

The rearrangement links TRBV20-1 to TRBJ1-2; D might be TRBD1 (6 bases). This CDR3 contains 13 residues. Germline-derived CDR1 and CDR2 are DFQATT and SNEGSKA (reference sequence). V lost 0 bases and J lost 4, with 9 bases in between. Here the CDR3 reads CSAREGGPYGYTF. CDR3 DNA sequence: TGCAGTGCTAGAGAGGGGGGGCCCTATGGCTACACCTTC.

The chain combines TRBV7-2 with TRBJ2-5; D might be TRBD2 (6 bases). Trimming cost V 6 bases and J 5 bases, with 16 bases left between them. The CDR3 length is 14 residues. Germline V gene data show CDR1 as SGHTA and CDR2 as FQGNSA. This CDR3 reads CASSLTRSAETQYF. CDR3 nucleotides: TGTGCCAGCAGTCTGACTAGGAGTGCCGAGACCCAGTACTTC.

The CDR3 region has the DNA TGCGCCAGCAGTCGCGGACAGGGAGGGGGACTAGCATCCTACAATGAGCAGTTCTTC. The encoded protein is CASSRGQGGGLASYNEQFF. The chain links TRBV5-1 to TRBJ2-1; weak D call: TRBD2 (9 bases). The CDR3 length is 19 residues. Germline V gives CDR1 SGHRS, CDR2 YFSETQ. Trimming removed 5 bases from V and 1 base from J, with 25 bases in between.

The genes are TRBV20-1 and TRBJ2-3, with TRBD2 matching 8 bases. The CDR3 length is 15 residues. V shed 7 bases and J 2 bases; nucleotides not matched to a gene: 11. Germline V gene lookup returns CDR1 DFQATT and CDR2 SNEGSKA (reference sequence). CDR3 loop: CSGTTARGDTDTQYF. In DNA, the CDR3 is TGCAGTGGGACAACGGCGCGGGGGGACACAGATACGCAGTATTTT.

The V call is TRBV24-1, the J call TRBJ2-5; 8 bases align to TRBD1. This CDR3 has 15 residues. The V gene end was trimmed by 3 bases and the J gene end by 0 bases; junction bases not matched to a gene: 2. The germline CDR1 and CDR2 sequences are KGHDR and SFDVKD. The CDR3 bases are TGTGCCACCAGTGATCAGGACAGGGACCAAGAGACCCAGTACTTC. The encoded protein is CATSDQDRDQETQYF.